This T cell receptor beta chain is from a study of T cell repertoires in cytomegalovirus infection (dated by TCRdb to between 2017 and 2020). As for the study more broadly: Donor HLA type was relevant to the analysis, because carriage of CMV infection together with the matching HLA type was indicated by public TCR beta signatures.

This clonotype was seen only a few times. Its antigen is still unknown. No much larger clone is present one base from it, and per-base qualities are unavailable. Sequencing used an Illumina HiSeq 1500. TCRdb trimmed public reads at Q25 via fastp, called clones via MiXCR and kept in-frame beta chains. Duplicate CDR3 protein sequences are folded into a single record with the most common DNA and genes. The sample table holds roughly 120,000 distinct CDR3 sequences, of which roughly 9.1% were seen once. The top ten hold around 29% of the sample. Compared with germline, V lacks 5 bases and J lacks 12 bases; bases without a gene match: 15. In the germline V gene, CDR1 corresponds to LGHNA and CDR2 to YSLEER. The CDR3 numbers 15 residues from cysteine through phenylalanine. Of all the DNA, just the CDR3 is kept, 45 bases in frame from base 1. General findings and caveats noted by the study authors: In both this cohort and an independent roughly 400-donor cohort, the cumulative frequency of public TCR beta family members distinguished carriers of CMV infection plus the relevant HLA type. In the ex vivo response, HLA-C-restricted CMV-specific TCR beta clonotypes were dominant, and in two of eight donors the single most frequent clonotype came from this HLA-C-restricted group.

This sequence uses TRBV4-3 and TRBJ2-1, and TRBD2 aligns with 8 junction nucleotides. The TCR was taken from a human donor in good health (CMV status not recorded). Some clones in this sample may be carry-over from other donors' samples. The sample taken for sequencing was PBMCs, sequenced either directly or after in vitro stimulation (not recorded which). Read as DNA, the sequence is TGCGCCAGCAGCGGGGGGGGAGCGGGAGCCTCTAGGCAGTTCTTC. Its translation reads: CASSGGGAGASRQFF.